The next 23 T cell receptor beta chains were all read from a single sample in a study of long-term antiretroviral therapy in people with HIV. At the survey level, the v3.0 immunoSEQ assay was run. Only in-frame clones appear in the TCRdb table, and some are missing; sequencing was by immunoSEQ multiplex PCR. This table has about 13,000 clones, over 65% appearing once. The sequencing here drew on unsorted PBMCs, taken 1.3 years after starting antiretroviral therapy. All receptors come from a woman between 18 and 29 years old with HIV.

The CDR3 DNA is TGTGCCAGCAGTGACAGGGGGACGACCCAGTACTTC. This translates into CASSDRGTTQYF. The chain carries TRBV5-6 and TRBJ2-5, with 9 nucleotides matching TRBD1. J gave up 7 bases and V 5 bases, and 3 bases lay outside the gene matches. The germline gives CDR1 SGHDT, CDR2 YYEEEE. This CDR3 has 12 amino acids. Filled out from reference TRBV5-6 and TRBJ2-5, the complete variable domain reads DAGVTQSPTHLIKTRGQQVTLRCSPKSGHDTVSWYQQALGQGPQFIFQYYEEEERQRGNFPDRFSGHQFPNYSSELNVNALLLGDSALYLCASSDRGTTQYFGPGTRLLVL.

The V call is TRBV5-8, the J call TRBJ1-3; D is ambiguous. The V gene's germline CDR1 is SGHTS and CDR2 YDEGEE. The CDR3 totals 12 residues. V was trimmed by 3 bases and J by 8 bases, leaving 9 bases between them. The CDR3 reads CASSSLEYTIYF. CDR3 sequence (DNA): TGTGCCAGCAGCTCCCTTGAGTACACCATATATTTT.

This chain uses TRBV9 with TRBJ1-5, with D possibly being TRBD1 (5 bases). The CDR3 runs to 14 residues. Trimming removed 4 bases from V and 11 bases from J, with 19 bases in between. Germline-derived CDR1 and CDR2 are SGDLS and YYNGEE. Written as DNA, the CDR3 is TGTGCCAGCAGCCCCGGGGGAGAAATCCAGGCCCAGCATTTT. Protein: CASSPGGEIQAQHF.

The chain uses TRBV28 and TRBJ1-4, with 7 nucleotides matching TRBD1. The V segment lost 3 bases and the J segment 10 bases; nucleotides outside the gene matches: 8. Germline CDR1 and CDR2: MDHEN and SYDVKM. The CDR3 extends over 14 amino acids. The DNA of the CDR3 is TGTGCCAGCAGTTTCCAGGGGGGAAAGAGAAAACTGTTTTTT. Amino acids: CASSFQGGKRKLFF. Together with reference TRBV28 and TRBJ1-4, the CDR3 gives the full variable domain: DVKVTQSSRYLVKRTGEKVFLECVQDMDHENMFWYRQDPGLGLRLIYFSYDVKMKEKGDIPEGYSVSREKKERFSLILESASTNQTSMYLCASSFQGGKRKLFFGSGTQLSVL.

The V gene is TRBV28, the J gene TRBJ2-1; weak D call: TRBD1 (5 bases). From germline, CDR1 is MDHEN and CDR2 SYDVKM. V was trimmed by 6 bases and J by 6 bases, leaving 12 bases between them. This CDR3 contains 13 residues. CDR3 DNA sequence: TGTGCCAGCAGGTCCGTAGGGGCCAATGAGCAGTTCTTC. Protein product: CASRSVGANEQFF.

V gene TRBV11-3 combines with J gene TRBJ2-5; 7 positions agree with TRBD2. CDR3 length: 13 residues. Per the germline V gene, CDR1 is SGHNT and CDR2 is YENEEA. The junction had 12 bases not matched to a gene; V was cut back by 5 bases and J by 12 bases. This CDR3 is CASSRAGDDIKYF. CDR3 coding DNA: TGTGCCAGCAGCCGCGCGGGGGATGACATTAAGTACTTC. The full variable domain, with the rest looked up from reference TRBV11-3 and TRBJ2-5, is EAGVVQSPRYKIIEKKQPVAFWCNPISGHNTLYWYLQNLGQGPELLIRYENEEAVDDSQLPKDRFSAERLKGVDSTLKIQPAELGDSAVYLCASSRAGDDIKYFGPGTRLLVL.

The J gene is TRBJ1-2, the V gene TRBV14; D perhaps matches TRBD1 (6 bases). The CDR3 has 15 residues. From germline, CDR1 is SGHDN and CDR2 FVKESK. V was cut by 4 bases and J by 4 bases, with 16 bases left in between. The CDR3 sequence is CASSLLQGSSYGYTF. The CDR3 DNA is TGTGCCAGCAGCCTATTACAGGGATCCAGCTATGGCTACACCTTC.

The chain carries TRBV7-2 and TRBJ1-2; a possible D gene is TRBD1 (5 bases). CDR3 size: 14 residues. Germline CDR1 SGHTA, CDR2 FQGNSA. Trimming cost V 4 bases and J 4 bases, with 13 bases left between them. This CDR3 reads CASSSSDILYGYTF. CDR3 nucleotides: TGTGCCAGCAGCTCCTCGGACATTCTCTATGGCTACACCTTC. Based on the CDR3 plus reference TRBV7-2 and TRBJ1-2, the full variable domain is GAGVSQSPSNKVTEKGKDVELRCDPISGHTALYWYRQSLGQGLEFLIYFQGNSAPDKSGLPSDRFSAERTGGSVSTLTIQRTQQEDSAVYLCASSSSDILYGYTFGSGTRLTVV.

This chain links TRBV28 with TRBJ1-2; 8 bases align to TRBD1. Unmatched junction bases numbered 4, after V lost 6 bases and J lost 1 base. This CDR3 is 14 amino acids long. Germline V gene sequence: CDR1 MDHEN, CDR2 SYDVKM. CDR3 sequence reads: CASSDRGFNYGYTF. Here the CDR3 DNA reads TGTGCCAGCAGCGACAGGGGCTTTAACTATGGCTACACCTTC.

Here the CDR3 reads CASSYHRELFF. CDR3 nucleotides: TGCGCCAGCAGTTACCACCGGGAGCTGTTTTTT. This sequence joins TRBV5-1 and TRBJ2-2; no clear D. The V gene's germline CDR1 is SGHRS and CDR2 YFSETQ. There are 11 residues in the CDR3. Trimming took 5 bases from V and 9 from J, leaving 8 bases between them.

The chain couples TRBV7-3 to TRBJ1-6; D is unclear. The CDR3 is 15 amino acids. The germline gives CDR1 SGHTA, CDR2 FQGTGA. The V end lost 6 bases, the J end lost 6 bases, and 15 bases lay between the germline ends. CDR3 sequence (DNA): TGTGCCAGCAGTTCCAACACGGGAGGTAATTCACCCCTCCACTTT. Protein sequence: CASSSNTGGNSPLHF. The whole variable domain, filled in from reference TRBV7-3 and TRBJ1-6, reads GAGVSQTPSNKVTEKGKYVELRCDPISGHTALYWYRQSLGQGPEFLIYFQGTGAADDSGLPNDRFFAVRPEGSVSTLKIQRTERGDSAVYLCASSSNTGGNSPLHFGNGTRLTVT.

The rearrangement links TRBV7-2 to TRBJ2-5, with 12 positions matching TRBD2. Germline assignment: CDR1 SGHTA and CDR2 FQGNSA. V dropped 0 bases and J dropped 5; count of bases not matched to a gene: 7. This CDR3 is built from 17 residues. The CDR3 spells CASSLARTSGAGETQYF. The CDR3, as DNA: TGTGCCAGCAGCTTAGCGAGGACTAGCGGGGCTGGGGAGACCCAGTACTTC.

J is TRBJ1-2 and V is TRBV10-3; unclear D gene. Trimming left V 6 bases short and J 8 bases short, with 22 bases between. CDR3 size: 15 residues. Per the germline V gene, CDR1 is ENHRY and CDR2 is SYGVKD. CDR3 nucleotide sequence: TGTGCCATCAGGGATGACGGAACGTCCATGTTCGGCTACACCTTC. It is translated as CAIRDDGTSMFGYTF.

This chain links TRBV4-1 with TRBJ2-1; D might be TRBD1 or TRBD2, each matching 5 bases. Germline assignment: CDR1 MGHRA and CDR2 YSYEKL. V was cut by 5 bases and J by 3 bases, with 17 bases left in between. The CDR3 consists of 16 residues. The CDR3 reads CASSSSGTPDYNEQFF. CDR3 bases: TGCGCCAGCAGCTCCTCCGGGACCCCAGACTACAATGAGCAGTTCTTC.

V is TRBV25-1 and J is TRBJ2-4; possibly TRBD1 for D (5 bases). Germline V gene sequence: CDR1 MGHDK, CDR2 SYGVNS. The CDR3 sequence is 11 residues long. With 5 bases removed from V and 8 bases from J, the gap between germline ends came to 7 bases. CDR3 region: CASSPGYIQYF. The CDR3 coding sequence is TGTGCCAGCAGTCCAGGGTACATTCAGTACTTC.

The J gene is TRBJ1-5, the V gene TRBV7-2; perhaps TRBD1 as D (5 bases). Trimming shortened V by 4 bases and J by 9 bases, and 19 bases separated the two germline ends. The germline CDR1 and CDR2 sequences are SGHTA and FQGNSA. This CDR3 region has 15 residues. The CDR3 loop reads CASSYGGSGSWPQHF. The CDR3 DNA reads TGTGCCAGCAGCTACGGGGGATCCGGTTCGTGGCCCCAGCATTTT.

The V gene is TRBV6-5, the J gene TRBJ1-1; a weak D match, TRBD1 (5 bases). The germline gives CDR1 MNHEY, CDR2 SVGAGI. This CDR3 contains 14 residues. Trimming took 6 bases from V and 0 from J, leaving 11 bases between them. CDR3 DNA sequence: TGTGCCAGCAGCCACCGGGGGGTGAACACTGAAGCTTTCTTT. Protein: CASSHRGVNTEAFF.

The V call is TRBV29-1, the J call TRBJ2-7; 7 bases are shared with TRBD1. The CDR3 length is 16 residues. Per the germline V gene, CDR1 is SQVTM and CDR2 is ANQGSEA. J was trimmed by 3 bases and V by 0 bases; bases with no gene match: 11. The CDR3 region has the DNA TGCAGCGTTGAAGATGGAGGTAGGACAGGCGGCTACGAGCAGTACTTC. Residues: CSVEDGGRTGGYEQYF.

V gene TRBV7-8 combines with J gene TRBJ2-6; D perhaps matches TRBD2 (6 bases). CDR3 length: 17 residues. Germline V gene sequence: CDR1 SGHVS, CDR2 FQNEAQ. V was trimmed by 2 bases and J by 0 bases, leaving 11 bases between them. Here the CDR3 reads CASSLYSGPSGANVLTF. DNA of the CDR3: TGTGCCAGCAGCTTATATAGCGGCCCCTCTGGGGCCAACGTCCTGACTTTC.

The chain links TRBV6-5 to TRBJ1-5; 10 nucleotides align to TRBD1. The CDR3 runs 15 residues. V lost 4 bases to trimming and J lost 5 bases; unmatched junction nucleotides: 5. Per the germline V gene, CDR1 is MNHEY and CDR2 is SVGAGI. The CDR3 here is CASSSRTGGDQPQHF. For the CDR3, the DNA is TGTGCCAGCAGTTCCCGGACAGGGGGGGATCAGCCCCAGCATTTT.

The chain combines TRBV4-2 with TRBJ2-2, with D unresolved. Germline V gene data show CDR1 as LGHNA and CDR2 as YNFKEQ. The CDR3 spans 15 residues. Deletions cut 2 bases from V and 1 base from J, with 8 bases between. The CDR3 sequence is CASSQIRGNTGELFF. CDR3 sequence (DNA): TGTGCCAGCAGCCAAATACGAGGGAACACCGGGGAGCTGTTTTTT.

This clone turned up a few times. The same CDR3 can be traced to other DNA sequences in this sample. The chain links TRBV6-5 to TRBJ2-7; D not certain. V lost 0 bases and J 1 base, leaving 7 bases between the germline ends. Germline V lookup: CDR1 MNHEY, CDR2 SVGAGI. CDR3 length: 14 residues. The CDR3 coding sequence is TGTGCCAGCAGTTACTCGCCGGGTTCCTACGAGCAGTACTTC. It yields the protein CASSYSPGSYEQYF.

The gene calls are TRBV11-1 and TRBJ1-2; D ambiguous. Between the trimmed V and J ends, which lost 5 bases and 0 bases, there was a span of 1 base. CDR1 is SGHAT and CDR2 is FQDESV in the germline V gene (reference sequence). The CDR3 is made up of 11 amino acids. The CDR3 nucleotides read TGTGCCAGCAGCGCTAACTATGGCTACACCTTC. Encoded protein: CASSANYGYTF. Full variable domain (remainder filled in from reference TRBV11-1 and TRBJ1-2): EAEVAQSPRYKITEKSQAVAFWCDPISGHATLYWYRQILGQGPELLVQFQDESVVDDSQLPKDRFSAERLKGVDSTLKIQPAELGDSAMYLCASSANYGYTFGSGTRLTVV.